What follows are 30 T cell receptor beta chains derived from one specimen sequenced in a study of early T cells in non-severe SARS-CoV-2 infection. MiXCR, run by TCRdb on the 5' RACE reads, gives a single entry per CDR3 protein. This table has 25,000 to 30,000 distinct CDR3 sequences, about 4.2% appearing once. Sequenced: whole blood. Every receptor here comes from an adult who was a healthcare worker with PCR-confirmed SARS-CoV-2 infection or an uninfected control (not recorded which).

This clonotype turned up a few times. The chain couples TRBV7-9 to TRBJ2-3; D is uncertain. The ends were cut back, 8 bases at V and 6 bases at J, with 9 bases in the middle. Germline V CDR1 and CDR2: SEHNR, FQNEAQ (reference sequence). The CDR3 has 11 amino acids. The CDR3 sequence: CASALRDTQYF. The CDR3 DNA sequence: TGTGCCAGCGCCCTTAGGGATACGCAGTATTTT.

There are many counts of this clonotype. The V call is TRBV12-3 or TRBV12-4, the J call TRBJ2-1; 12 nucleotides line up with TRBD2. V was pared by 2 bases and J by 7 bases, with 6 bases of the junction left unmatched. The CDR3 loop spans 16 amino acids. The CDR3 DNA is TGTGCCAGCAGTTTATGGCTAGCGGGAGGGAGTAATGAGCAGTTCTTC. This gives the protein CASSLWLAGGSNEQFF.

At least ten counts were recorded for this clonotype. The chain employs TRBV27 and TRBJ1-1, with 8 bases aligning to TRBD1. Losses at the gene ends were 5 bases for V and 7 bases for J; bases not matched to a gene: 15. The CDR3 spans 16 residues. The germline V gene has CDR1 MNHEY and CDR2 SMNVEV (reference sequence). CDR3: CASSPWTGSRGGEAFF. As DNA, the CDR3 is TGTGCCAGCAGTCCATGGACAGGGTCCCGAGGAGGTGAAGCTTTCTTT.

This clonotype was counted at least ten times. This chain uses TRBV12-3 or TRBV12-4 with TRBJ1-1; D remains ambiguous. V gave up 2 bases and J gave up 2 bases, with 9 bases separating them. CDR3 size: 14 residues. CDR3 sequence: CASSLFGINTEAFF. The CDR3 DNA sequence: TGTGCCAGCAGTTTATTCGGGATAAACACTGAAGCTTTCTTT.

This clonotype was observed many times. The chain uses TRBV7-9 and TRBJ2-7; TRBD1 agrees at 8 bases. Germline V gives CDR1 SEHNR, CDR2 FQNEAQ (reference sequence). The CDR3 length is 14 residues. Trimming cost V 5 bases and J 3 bases; bases outside gene matches: 6. The CDR3: CASSVTGVSYEQYF. CDR3 nucleotides: TGTGCCAGCAGCGTGACAGGGGTAAGCTACGAGCAGTACTTC.

This clonotype was picked up many times. V gene TRBV7-9 combines with J gene TRBJ1-2; D not resolved. The CDR3 extends over 14 amino acids. The ends were cut back, 5 bases at V and 4 bases at J, with 14 bases in the middle. The germline V gene has CDR1 SEHNR and CDR2 FQNEAQ (reference sequence). The CDR3 nucleotides are TGTGCCAGCAGCCCCATCTCCCCTTCCTATGGCTACACCTTC. Amino acids: CASSPISPSYGYTF.

This clonotype was seen ten or more times. The V gene is TRBV18, the J gene TRBJ2-7; TRBD1 or TRBD2 may be the D gene (6 bases each). Trimming took 6 bases from V and 6 from J, leaving 15 bases between them. CDR1 and CDR2 (germline): KGHSH, LQKENI. This CDR3 is 13 amino acids long. CDR3 nucleotide sequence: TGTGCCAGCTCTCCTTTGGGGGGCGGCGAGCAGTACTTC. This encodes CASSPLGGGEQYF.

This clonotype was recorded at least ten times. The chain links TRBV28 to TRBJ1-4; D unresolved. CDR1 MDHEN and CDR2 SYDVKM come from the germline V gene. V shed 8 bases and J shed 3 bases, with 10 bases lying between them. There are 13 residues in the CDR3. DNA of the CDR3: TGTGCCAGCGCGAGGACCGCTAATGAAAAACTGTTTTTT. This translates into CASARTANEKLFF.

In this sample, this clonotype turned up many times. The chain carries TRBV6-1 and TRBJ2-1; the D is unclear. This CDR3 is 14 amino acids long. V shed 7 bases and J shed 7 bases, with 17 bases lying between them. Germline assignment: CDR1 MNHNS and CDR2 SASEGT. The CDR3 region has the DNA TGTGCCAGCATGGGTGGGGATGGATATAATGAGCAGTTCTTC. Translated: CASMGGDGYNEQFF.

This clonotype has at least ten counts. The rearrangement uses TRBV3-1 and TRBJ2-1; TRBD2 agrees at 8 bases. Trimming at V came to 4 bases and at J to 4 bases, leaving 6 bases not matched to a gene. The CDR3 runs to 15 residues. Germline V gives CDR1 LGHDT, CDR2 YNNKEL (reference sequence). The CDR3 protein is CASSLSGIGYNEQFF. DNA for the CDR3: TGTGCCAGCAGCCTTAGCGGGATTGGGTACAATGAGCAGTTCTTC.

This clonotype occurred many times. The chain uses TRBV4-1 and TRBJ1-1, with 7 bases aligning to TRBD1. The CDR3 is made up of 16 amino acids. V lost 1 base to trimming and J lost 5 bases; unmatched junction nucleotides: 10. The V gene's germline CDR1 is MGHRA and CDR2 YSYEKL. This CDR3 is CASSQAGGQFGTEAFF. CDR3 in DNA: TGCGCCAGCAGCCAAGCTGGGGGACAGTTTGGAACTGAAGCTTTCTTT.

The chain recombines TRBV12-3 or TRBV12-4 with TRBJ2-6; 8 bases are a match to TRBD1. This CDR3 contains 18 residues. Trimming cost V 0 bases and J 0 bases; bases outside gene matches: 4. The CDR3 region is CASSLAQGAHSGANVLTF. The DNA for the CDR3 is TGTGCCAGCAGTTTAGCGCAGGGGGCCCACTCTGGGGCCAACGTCCTGACTTTC.

This clonotype occurred many times. The V call is TRBV14, the J call TRBJ2-1; no clear D. V lost 3 bases and J lost 3, with 6 bases in between. The CDR3 runs to 13 residues. Germline assignment: CDR1 SGHDN and CDR2 FVKESK. In DNA form, the CDR3 reads TGTGCCAGCAGCCACCCCAACTACAATGAGCAGTTCTTC. Translation: CASSHPNYNEQFF.

This clonotype appeared many times. The chain carries TRBV5-1 and TRBJ2-7; 11 bases line up with TRBD2. Per the germline V gene, CDR1 is SGHRS and CDR2 is YFSETQ. The CDR3 is made up of 17 amino acids. The ends lost 1 base at V and 2 bases at J; junction bases unmatched: 8. CDR3 protein: CASSLTTRLAGTYEQYF. The CDR3 nucleotides read TGCGCCAGCAGCTTGACCACCCGACTAGCGGGAACCTACGAGCAGTACTTC.

This clonotype was counted many times. V gene TRBV4-1 combines with J gene TRBJ1-5; a possible D gene is TRBD1 (5 bases). This CDR3 has 15 amino acids. The V and J ends lost 3 bases and 7 bases respectively, with 16 bases between them. Germline CDR1 and CDR2: MGHRA and YSYEKL. The CDR3 DNA reads as TGCGCCAGCAGCCAGCTTCAGACAGTTCGGCAGCCCCAGCATTTT. Its translation: CASSQLQTVRQPQHF.

This clonotype was seen many times. V usage is TRBV29-1 and J usage is TRBJ2-1; TRBD1 might be the D (6 bases). Trimming pared 4 bases from V and 5 bases from J, leaving 12 bases between. Germline CDR1 reads SQVTM; CDR2 reads ANQGSEA. CDR3 length: 13 residues. Here the CDR3 reads CSVGAGVNNEQFF. The DNA of the CDR3 is TGCAGCGTTGGGGCAGGGGTCAACAATGAGCAGTTCTTC.

This clonotype was counted ten times or more. This chain joins TRBV6-5 and TRBJ2-1; no clear D. Trimming stripped 4 bases from V and 3 bases from J, with 10 bases between. CDR3 length: 14 residues. The germline CDR1 and CDR2 sequences are MNHEY and SVGAGI. DNA for the CDR3: TGTGCCAGCAGTTTTAGCAGTCTCTACAATGAGCAGTTCTTC. This translates into CASSFSSLYNEQFF.

This clonotype was observed a handful of times. V gene TRBV6-6 combines with J gene TRBJ1-1; TRBD1 matches 8 bases. The CDR3 is 13 residues long. Germline V lookup: CDR1 MNHNY, CDR2 SVGAGI (reference sequence). V lost 4 bases to trimming and J lost 4 bases; unmatched junction nucleotides: 2. The DNA of the CDR3 is TGTGCCAGCAGTTTGGGACAGGCCACTGAAGCTTTCTTT. Translation: CASSLGQATEAFF.

This clonotype was detected many times. The chain uses TRBV20-1 and TRBJ2-7; D possibly corresponds to TRBD2 (7 bases). This CDR3 contains 15 residues. Germline V gene data show CDR1 as DFQATT and CDR2 as SNEGSKA (reference sequence). The V end was cut by 0 bases, the J end by 0 bases, with 12 bases between. The CDR3 loop reads CSARDSRGGSYEQYF. CDR3 sequence (DNA): TGCAGTGCTAGAGATTCGAGGGGGGGCTCCTACGAGCAGTACTTC.

This clonotype was picked up many times. V gene TRBV11-2 combines with J gene TRBJ2-1; weak D call: TRBD2 (5 bases). Per the germline V gene, CDR1 is SGHAT and CDR2 is FQNNGV. This CDR3 has 18 residues. The V gene lost 5 bases and the J gene lost 0 bases, with 20 bases spanning the gap. The CDR3 is CASSTPRTLGSSYNEQFF. The CDR3 nucleotides are TGTGCCAGCAGCACCCCCCGGACCCTTGGGAGCTCCTACAATGAGCAGTTCTTC.

This clonotype was counted many times. The chain is built from TRBV20-1 and TRBJ2-1, with D maybe TRBD2 (6 bases). CDR1 and CDR2 from the germline V gene are DFQATT and SNEGSKA (reference sequence). The CDR3 loop spans 15 amino acids. Trimming took 6 bases from V and 6 from J, leaving 21 bases between them. CDR3 protein: CSAAVGSGRTNEQFF. In DNA, the CDR3 is TGCAGTGCCGCCGTCGGGAGCGGACGAACCAATGAGCAGTTCTTC.

This clonotype was detected ten times or more. This chain links TRBV5-4 with TRBJ2-1; 8 bases are shared with TRBD2. There are 17 residues in the CDR3. Trimming took 4 bases from V and 8 from J; bases not matched to a gene: 17. Germline V gene lookup returns CDR1 SGHNT and CDR2 YYREEE (reference sequence). CDR3 nucleotides: TGTGCCAGCAGCCCTACTAAAACCAGGAGCGGGAGTCATGAGCAGTTCTTC. Translated: CASSPTKTRSGSHEQFF.

This chain's CDR3 is CSVARDRRVGTDTQYF. The CDR3 bases are TGCAGCGTCGCCCGAGACCGGAGGGTCGGGACAGATACGCAGTATTTT. This rearrangement joins TRBV29-1 to TRBJ2-3, with D possibly matching TRBD2 (6 bases). Trimming stripped 6 bases from V and 3 bases from J, with 22 bases between. There are 16 residues in the CDR3. The V gene's germline CDR1 is SQVTM and CDR2 ANQGSEA.

In this sample, this clonotype turned up a few times. The chain uses TRBV7-6 and TRBJ2-2; TRBD1 matches 8 bases. J lost 4 bases, V lost 5 bases, and 3 bases had no gene match. CDR1 SGHVS and CDR2 FNYEAQ come from the germline V gene. The CDR3 is made up of 14 amino acids. The CDR3 region is CASSVTGVTGELFF. CDR3 sequence (DNA): TGTGCCAGCAGCGTGACAGGGGTCACCGGGGAGCTGTTTTTT.

This clonotype was seen at least ten times. The chain is built from TRBV7-9 and TRBJ2-7; the match to TRBD1 covers 9 bases. V lost 8 bases to trimming and J lost 3 bases; unmatched junction nucleotides: 2. Germline values: CDR1 SEHNR, CDR2 FQNEAQ (reference sequence). This CDR3 region has 12 residues. CDR3 sequence reads: CASSGQGYEQYF. The CDR3 bases are TGTGCCAGCTCGGGACAGGGCTACGAGCAGTACTTC.

There are many counts of this clonotype. This chain links TRBV3-1 with TRBJ2-7, with D uncertain. In germline, CDR1 is LGHDT, CDR2 YNNKEL (reference sequence). V was pared by 7 bases and J by 4 bases, with 17 bases between. The CDR3 totals 14 residues. This CDR3 reads CASTPLPGPYEQYF. The CDR3, as DNA: TGTGCCAGCACCCCCCTACCGGGTCCATACGAGCAGTACTTC.

By share, this clonotype counts as medium-sized (0.01 to 0.1%). The genes are TRBV7-2 and TRBJ2-3; 7 nucleotides align to TRBD2. The V and J ends lost 8 bases and 2 bases, in that order; junction bases with no gene match: 13. CDR1 and CDR2 from the germline V gene are SGHTA and FQGNSA. The CDR3 totals 16 residues. The CDR3 loop is CASRPPKRGNTDTQYF. The CDR3 region has the DNA TGTGCCAGCCGCCCCCCCAAGCGGGGCAACACAGATACGCAGTATTTT.

This clonotype was counted many times. The CDR3, as DNA: TGTGCCTGGAGTGTAAGGAGGACTGAAGCTTTCTTT. It encodes CAWSVRRTEAFF. V and J are TRBV30 and TRBJ1-1; D gene uncertain. Germline CDR1 reads GTSNPN; CDR2 reads SVGIG (reference sequence). The V end was cut by 0 bases, the J end by 5 bases, with 7 bases between. This CDR3 region has 12 residues.

Many counts were recorded for this clonotype. This chain joins TRBV7-9 and TRBJ1-1; D call uncertain. CDR3 length: 12 amino acids. The ends were cut back, 5 bases at V and 4 bases at J, with 8 bases in the middle. From germline, CDR1 is SEHNR and CDR2 FQNEAQ (reference sequence). The CDR3 DNA follows: TGTGCCAGCAGCACGGGAGGCACTGAAGCTTTCTTT. Its protein is CASSTGGTEAFF.

This clonotype was detected ten times or more. The chain carries TRBV11-1 and TRBJ2-1; 7 bases map to TRBD1. Germline V gene data show CDR1 as SGHAT and CDR2 as FQDESV (reference sequence). The length of the CDR3 is 15 residues. Unmatched junction bases numbered 10, after V lost 5 bases and J lost 6 bases. The CDR3 region has the DNA TGTGCCAGCAGCACATCGACAGGGACGGGCAATGAGCAGTTCTTC. Translating it yields CASSTSTGTGNEQFF.